These 26 T cell receptor beta chains were sequenced from one sample in a study of CD8+ T cells in alopecia areata. Treatment indicated: oral pan-JAK inhibitor, 5-10 mg twice daily. TCR sequencing used cDNA made by reverse transcription of extracted RNA. Sequencing used immunoSEQ multiplex PCR; TCRdb keeps in-frame clones, though not all of them. The sample yields roughly 180,000 clones, 40% to 65% seen once. The input for sequencing was CD8+ T cells sorted from blood, taken at week 24, from a patient treated with tofacitinib. The receptors originated from a human donor with alopecia areata.

The CDR3 loop is CASSQESGPGNTIYF. CDR3 coding DNA: TGCGCCAGCAGCCAAGAATCAGGGCCTGGAAACACCATATATTTT. V gene TRBV4-3 combines with J gene TRBJ1-3, with a weak D call TRBD1 (5 bases). This CDR3 is built from 15 residues. The germline V gene has CDR1 LGHNA and CDR2 YSLEER. Trimming took off 0 bases at V and 2 bases at J, with 8 bases between the two ends.

This clone has more than one count but fewer than ten. The rearrangement joins TRBV2 to TRBJ2-4; D gene unclear. Germline V gene data show CDR1 as SNHLY and CDR2 as FYNNEI. Trimming took off 6 bases at V and 8 bases at J, with 14 bases between the two ends. The CDR3 is 13 amino acids. The CDR3 is CASRAVETDIQYF. CDR3 bases: TGTGCCAGCAGGGCCGTTGAAACGGACATTCAGTACTTC.

The chain is built from TRBV30 and TRBJ1-1, with unresolved D. V dropped 1 base and J dropped 0 bases, with 12 bases sitting between them. The CDR3 spans 15 residues. From germline, CDR1 is GTSNPN and CDR2 SVGIG (reference sequence). CDR3 sequence reads: CAWSGVIKVNTEAFF. The CDR3 DNA is TGTGCCTGGAGTGGTGTTATCAAGGTGAACACTGAAGCTTTCTTT.

This clone occurred a few times. The chain employs TRBV5-6 and TRBJ2-2, with 7 bases fitting TRBD2. CDR1 and CDR2 (germline): SGHDT, YYEEEE. With V trimmed by 5 bases and J by 5 bases, 12 bases remained unmatched. This CDR3 spans 16 amino acids. The CDR3 region has the DNA TGTGCCAGCAGGATAGACTCGCGGGGGAGGACCGGGGAGCTGTTTTTT. The encoded protein is CASRIDSRGRTGELFF. Together with reference TRBV5-6 and TRBJ2-2, the CDR3 gives the full variable domain: DAGVTQSPTHLIKTRGQQVTLRCSPKSGHDTVSWYQQALGQGPQFIFQYYEEEERQRGNFPDRFSGHQFPNYSSELNVNALLLGDSALYLCASRIDSRGRTGELFFGEGSRLTVL.

The V call is TRBV29-1, the J call TRBJ2-2, with 7 bases identical to TRBD1. This CDR3 is 14 amino acids long. With V trimmed by 0 bases and J by 3 bases, 1 base remained unmatched. Germline V CDR1 and CDR2: SQVTM, ANQGSEA. CDR3 loop: CSVEETGYTGELFF. The CDR3, as DNA: TGCAGCGTTGAAGAGACAGGGTACACCGGGGAGCTGTTTTTT.

J is TRBJ2-3 and V is TRBV5-6, with 11 bases lining up with TRBD2. In germline, CDR1 is SGHDT, CDR2 YYEEEE. V trimming: 0 bases; J trimming: 5 bases; junction bases outside the gene matches: 8. This CDR3 has 17 amino acids. The CDR3 coding sequence is TGTGCCAGCAGCTTGGTTCGACTAGCGGGGTCCAGAGATACGCAGTATTTT. It translates to CASSLVRLAGSRDTQYF.

This chain connects TRBV9 to TRBJ1-5, with a weak D call TRBD1 (5 bases). Trimming took 5 bases from V and 3 from J, leaving 15 bases between them. The V gene's germline CDR1 is SGDLS and CDR2 YYNGEE. The CDR3 totals 15 residues. Here the CDR3 reads CASRRGMGANQPQHF. The CDR3, as DNA: TGTGCCAGCAGAAGGGGCATGGGAGCCAATCAGCCCCAGCATTTT.

This sequence joins TRBV29-1 and TRBJ2-1; D is possibly TRBD1 (5 bases). This CDR3 spans 11 amino acids. V gave up 5 bases and J gave up 8 bases, with 10 bases separating them. The germline V gene has CDR1 SQVTM and CDR2 ANQGSEA. This CDR3 is CSVTDSYEQFF. DNA for the CDR3: TGCAGCGTTACCGACAGCTATGAGCAGTTCTTC.

The chain carries TRBV2 and TRBJ2-5, with 8 bases fitting TRBD2. The germline CDR1 and CDR2 sequences are SNHLY and FYNNEI. The CDR3 is 14 amino acids. J was trimmed by 5 bases and V by 3 bases; bases with no gene match: 5. CDR3 nucleotides: TGTGCCAGCAGTGAGGAGCAGCGGGGGGAGACCCAGTACTTC. This translates into CASSEEQRGETQYF.

CDR3 in DNA: TGCGCCAGCAGCCTGGACAGGGAATTCACAGATACGCAGTATTTT. Its translation: CASSLDREFTDTQYF. The chain recombines TRBV4-3 with TRBJ2-3, with 8 bases lining up with TRBD1. CDR3 length: 15 amino acids. Germline V gene data show CDR1 as LGHNA and CDR2 as YSLEER. V was clipped by 4 bases and J by 2 bases; unmatched bases: 5.

The chain combines TRBV28 with TRBJ2-1; 13 bases fit TRBD2. The length of the CDR3 is 15 residues. The junction had 4 bases not matched to a gene; V was cut back by 4 bases and J by 7 bases. Germline V lookup: CDR1 MDHEN, CDR2 SYDVKM. The CDR3 protein is CASSSTSGGENEQFF. DNA for the CDR3: TGTGCCAGCAGTTCCACTAGCGGGGGGGAGAATGAGCAGTTCTTC.

The sample holds a few counts of this clone. Additional DNA sequences in this sample encode the identical CDR3. The chain carries TRBV4-3 and TRBJ2-7; D unresolved. Germline V lookup: CDR1 LGHNA, CDR2 YSLEER. The V gene lost 0 bases and the J gene lost 4 bases, with 7 bases spanning the gap. CDR3 length: 13 residues. The CDR3 loop reads CASSQDRGYEQYF. CDR3 DNA: TGCGCCAGCAGCCAAGATCGTGGTTACGAGCAGTACTTC.

The gene calls are TRBV29-1 and TRBJ1-1, with TRBD1 identical over 9 bases. V shed 5 bases, J shed 1 base, and the junction held 5 bases outside the gene matches. Per germline, CDR1 SQVTM and CDR2 ANQGSEA. This CDR3 is 14 amino acids long. CDR3 region: CSVRTGVANTEAFF. In DNA form, the CDR3 reads TGCAGCGTTAGGACAGGGGTCGCGAACACTGAAGCTTTCTTT.

The chain carries TRBV6-5 and TRBJ2-7, with 8 bases lining up with TRBD1. The CDR3 is 13 residues long. CDR1 is MNHEY, CDR2 SVGAGI, per germline. The V and J ends lost 8 bases and 6 bases, in that order; junction bases with no gene match: 9. The CDR3 coding sequence is TGTGCCAGCGGCCCCGGACAGGGTCGCGAGCAGTACTTC. This codes for CASGPGQGREQYF.

This chain joins TRBV5-6 and TRBJ1-1, with a weak D call TRBD1 (5 bases). The CDR3 has 15 residues. Germline CDR1 reads SGHDT; CDR2 reads YYEEEE. With 0 bases removed from V and 4 bases from J, the gap between germline ends came to 13 bases. CDR3 sequence (DNA): TGTGCCAGCAGCTTGGGACAGACGAGTCGCACTGAAGCTTTCTTT. Encoded protein: CASSLGQTSRTEAFF.

CDR3 in DNA: TGTGCCAGTAGTATAGATAGTAAGGACCATAATTCACCCCTCCACTTT. Protein sequence: CASSIDSKDHNSPLHF. The J gene is TRBJ1-6, the V gene TRBV19, with D unclear. Germline assignment: CDR1 LNHDA and CDR2 SQIVND (reference sequence). CDR3 length equals 16 residues. V gave up 0 bases and J gave up 5 bases, with 11 bases separating them. Combining the CDR3 with reference TRBV19 and TRBJ1-6 gives the whole variable domain DGGITQSPKYLFRKEGQNVTLSCEQNLNHDAMYWYRQDPGQGLRLIYYSQIVNDFQKGDIAEGYSVSREKKESFPLTVTSAQKNPTAFYLCASSIDSKDHNSPLHFGNGTRLTVT.

In DNA, the CDR3 is TGCGCCAGCAGCCAAGATAGGGGCAGTGATCAGCCCCAGCATTTT. Its translation is CASSQDRGSDQPQHF. This rearrangement joins TRBV4-3 to TRBJ1-5; a possible D gene is TRBD1 (5 bases). The CDR3 has 15 residues. V was shortened by 0 bases and J by 5 bases, with 11 bases between the two germline ends. Germline loops: CDR1 LGHNA, CDR2 YSLEER.

This clone was counted a few times. J is TRBJ2-1 and V is TRBV5-6, with D unresolved. The CDR3 is 17 residues long. Germline CDR1 is SGHDT and CDR2 is YYEEEE. Between the trimmed V and J ends, which lost 3 bases and 2 bases, there was a span of 18 bases. The CDR3 DNA reads TGTGCCAGCAGCTCGGCGACCGGAGTATTAGCCTACAATGAGCAGTTCTTC. It translates to CASSSATGVLAYNEQFF.

This rearrangement joins TRBV13 to TRBJ2-7, with TRBD1 matching 8 bases. The germline CDR1 and CDR2 sequences are PRHDT and FYEKMQ (reference sequence). The CDR3 spans 14 residues. V lost 5 bases, J lost 0 bases, and 3 bases stayed unmatched. The CDR3 sequence: CASSPGTGSYEQYF. The CDR3 DNA reads as TGTGCCAGCAGCCCTGGGACAGGCTCCTACGAGCAGTACTTC.

This clone was recorded a few times. The CDR3 spells CAISEGQNYGYTF. The DNA for the CDR3 is TGTGCCATCAGTGAGGGACAGAACTATGGCTACACCTTC. The chain recombines TRBV10-3 with TRBJ1-2, with D possibly being TRBD1 (6 bases). Germline-derived CDR1 and CDR2 are ENHRY and SYGVKD. V shed 2 bases and J shed 2 bases, with 6 bases lying between them. The CDR3 covers 13 residues.

The chain carries TRBV4-1 and TRBJ2-7; 7 nucleotides align to TRBD1. CDR3 length: 16 residues. V shed 2 bases and J 2 bases; nucleotides not matched to a gene: 9. Germline loops: CDR1 MGHRA, CDR2 YSYEKL. Here the CDR3 DNA reads TGCGCCAGCAGCCAACCGACAGGGATTGCGGCCTACGAGCAGTACTTC. The encoded protein is CASSQPTGIAAYEQYF.

J is TRBJ2-1 and V is TRBV5-1, with 10 nucleotides matching TRBD2. CDR1 and CDR2 (germline): SGHRS, YFSETQ. The CDR3 length is 13 residues. Losses at the gene ends were 8 bases for V and 6 bases for J; bases not matched to a gene: 5. The CDR3 nucleotides read TGCGCCAGTCGAAGCGGGGGGGCCAATGAGCAGTTCTTC. Translation gives CASRSGGANEQFF.

The chain recombines TRBV2 with TRBJ1-5; D may be TRBD1 (5 bases). The CDR3 runs to 15 residues. Trimming left V 3 bases short and J 0 bases short, with 9 bases between. The germline CDR1 and CDR2 sequences are SNHLY and FYNNEI. CDR3 sequence reads: CASSENRHSNQPQHF. As DNA, the CDR3 is TGTGCCAGCAGTGAGAACAGGCATAGCAATCAGCCCCAGCATTTT.

This clone appeared a few times. The genes are TRBV7-9 and TRBJ2-3; 10 nucleotides align to TRBD1. From germline, CDR1 is SEHNR and CDR2 FQNEAQ (reference sequence). This CDR3 comprises 17 residues. V dropped 4 bases and J dropped 2; count of bases not matched to a gene: 9. CDR3 residues: CASSSIRDRGLTDTQYF. As DNA, the CDR3 is TGTGCCAGCAGCTCCATCCGGGACAGGGGACTCACAGATACGCAGTATTTT.

V usage is TRBV27 and J usage is TRBJ1-2; possibly TRBD1 for D (5 bases). CDR1 MNHEY and CDR2 SMNVEV come from the germline V gene (reference sequence). CDR3 length equals 14 residues. Trimming cost V 6 bases and J 2 bases, with 13 bases left between them. CDR3 residues: CASSLGQGNYGYTF. In DNA, the CDR3 is TGTGCCAGCAGCCTAGGGCAGGGAAACTATGGCTACACCTTC.

This clone was seen a handful of times. The chain's CDR3 is CAISATGQGNTEAFF. CDR3 coding DNA: TGTGCCATCAGTGCTACGGGACAGGGGAACACTGAAGCTTTCTTT. This rearrangement joins TRBV10-3 to TRBJ1-1; 9 nucleotides agree with TRBD1. V lost 4 bases and J lost 1; bases outside the gene matches: 4. Per germline, CDR1 ENHRY and CDR2 SYGVKD. The CDR3 is 15 residues long.